This TCR beta chain stems from a study of T cell responses to AZD1222 COVID-19 vaccine. Sequenced by immunoSEQ multiplex PCR; TCRdb stores in-frame clones only, minus some. This sample yields more than 95,000 clones, of which 89% are seen a single time; roughly 1.5% belongs to the top ten. V dropped 2 bases and J dropped 4; count of bases not matched to a gene: 3. CDR1 SGHNT and CDR2 YYREEE come from the germline V gene (reference sequence). The CDR3 runs 14 residues. The sequence was collected from an adult in good health. The chain recombines TRBV5-4 with TRBJ2-5; 9 bases align to TRBD1. This material consisted of peripheral blood, taken on day 0 of AZD1222 vaccination. This CDR3 reads CASSLQGARETQYF. CDR3 coding DNA: TGTGCCAGCAGCTTACAGGGGGCACGAGAGACCCAGTACTTC.